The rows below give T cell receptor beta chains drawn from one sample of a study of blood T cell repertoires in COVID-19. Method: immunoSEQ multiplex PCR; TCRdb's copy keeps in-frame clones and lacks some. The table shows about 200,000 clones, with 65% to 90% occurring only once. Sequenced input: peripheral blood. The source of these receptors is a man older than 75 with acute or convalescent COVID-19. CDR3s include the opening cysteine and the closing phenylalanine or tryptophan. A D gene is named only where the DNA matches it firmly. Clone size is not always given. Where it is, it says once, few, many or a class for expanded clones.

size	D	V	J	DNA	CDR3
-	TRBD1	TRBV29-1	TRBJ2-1	TGCAGCTTAACCTACGGGACAGCCTACAATGAGCAGTTCTTC	CSLTYGTAYNEQFF
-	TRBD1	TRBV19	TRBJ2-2	TGTGCCAGTACCGAGACAGGGGGCGCGAACACCGGGGAGCTGTTTTTT	CASTETGGANTGELFF
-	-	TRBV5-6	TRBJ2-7	TGTGCCAGCAGCTTGGGGAGGACGTGGAGCGAGCAGTACTTC	CASSLGRTWSEQYF
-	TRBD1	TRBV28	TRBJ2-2	TGTGCCAGCAGTGCGCAGACAGGGTCCACCGGGGAGCTGTTTTTT	CASSAQTGSTGELFF
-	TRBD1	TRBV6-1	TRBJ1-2	TGTGCCAGCAGTGACTATACAGGGGGCGCCCACTATGGCTACACCTTC	CASSDYTGGAHYGYTF
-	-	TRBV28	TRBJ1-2	TGTGCCAGCAGCCTCACTACTACACGGGGCTACACCTTC	CASSLTTTRGYTF
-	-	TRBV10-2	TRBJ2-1	TGCGCCAGCACTCAGGGACTGACTGACAATGAGCAGTTCTTC	CASTQGLTDNEQFF
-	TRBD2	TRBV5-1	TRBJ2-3	TGCGCCAGCAGCTTGGAAGGACTAGCGGGAGTTCTCGCAGATACGCAGTATTTT	CASSLEGLAGVLADTQYF
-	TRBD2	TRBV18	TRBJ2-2	TGTGCCAGCTCACCAGGACTAGCGGGAGTCACCGGGGAGCTGTTTTTT	CASSPGLAGVTGELFF
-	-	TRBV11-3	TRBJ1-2	TGTGCCAGCAGGGGTTCCGAGGTCGACTATGGCTACACCTTC	CASRGSEVDYGYTF
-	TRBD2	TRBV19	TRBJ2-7	TGTGCCAGTAGCCCTAGCGGAATAACCTACGAGCAGTACTTC	CASSPSGITYEQYF
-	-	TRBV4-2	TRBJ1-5	TGTGCCAGCAGCCAAGACAGGGCCTGGGGTCAGCCCCAGCATTTT	CASSQDRAWGQPQHF
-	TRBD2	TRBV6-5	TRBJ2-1	TGTGCCAGCAGTTCTCTTTCTAGCGGGAGGAATAATGAGCAGTTCTTC	CASSSLSSGRNNEQFF
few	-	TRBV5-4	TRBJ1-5	TGTGCCAGCAGGATAGATCCCCTTGGTCCCCAGCATTTT	CASRIDPLGPQHF
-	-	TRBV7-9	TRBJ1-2	TGTGCCAGCAGCTTAGTTCAAGTCAGCTCTAGCGGCTACACCTTC	CASSLVQVSSSGYTF
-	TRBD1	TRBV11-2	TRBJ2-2	TGTGCCAGCAGCCCGCTCGCAGGGGGCGCCGGGGAGCTGTTTTTT	CASSPLAGGAGELFF
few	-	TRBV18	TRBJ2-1	TGTGCCAGCTCTCAGGGACAAAACAATGAGCAGTTCTTC	CASSQGQNNEQFF
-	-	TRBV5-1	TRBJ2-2	TGCGCCAGCAGCTACTTTGGGCCGAACACCGGGGAGCTGTTTTTT	CASSYFGPNTGELFF
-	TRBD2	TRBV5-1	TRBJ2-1	TGCGCCAGCAGCTCAACCGGGACTAGTCTAAATGAGCAGTTCTTC	CASSSTGTSLNEQFF
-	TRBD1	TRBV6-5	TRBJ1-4	TGTGCCAGCAGTTCATCCGGGACAGCTAATGAAAAACTGTTTTTT	CASSSSGTANEKLFF
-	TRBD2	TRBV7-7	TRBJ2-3	TGTGCTAGCAGCTTAGCAGGACTAGCGGGAGATACGCAGTATTTT	CASSLAGLAGDTQYF
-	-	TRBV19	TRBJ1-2	TGTGCCAGTAGTCGCCGGGACACTTCAAGCTATGGCTACACCTTC	CASSRRDTSSYGYTF
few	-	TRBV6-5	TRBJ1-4	TGTGCCAGCAAGGGGGGGTCAGGATTCAATGAAAAACTGTTTTTT	CASKGGSGFNEKLFF
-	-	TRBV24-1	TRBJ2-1	TGTGCCACCAGTGATCCTTCGGGGTCTGTGTATGAGCAGTTCTTC	CATSDPSGSVYEQFF
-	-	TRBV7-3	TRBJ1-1	TGTGCCAGCAGCTTATCAATCTTGAGGGTAAATAAAGCTTTCTTT	CASSLSILRVNKAFF
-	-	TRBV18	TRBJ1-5	TGTGCCAGCTCACCGCTCTTGGAGAATCAGCCCCAGCATTTT	CASSPLLENQPQHF
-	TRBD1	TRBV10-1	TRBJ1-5	TGCGCCAGCAGTGAGGGGACAGGGCGGGAGAATAGCAATCAGCCCCAGCATTTT	CASSEGTGRENSNQPQHF